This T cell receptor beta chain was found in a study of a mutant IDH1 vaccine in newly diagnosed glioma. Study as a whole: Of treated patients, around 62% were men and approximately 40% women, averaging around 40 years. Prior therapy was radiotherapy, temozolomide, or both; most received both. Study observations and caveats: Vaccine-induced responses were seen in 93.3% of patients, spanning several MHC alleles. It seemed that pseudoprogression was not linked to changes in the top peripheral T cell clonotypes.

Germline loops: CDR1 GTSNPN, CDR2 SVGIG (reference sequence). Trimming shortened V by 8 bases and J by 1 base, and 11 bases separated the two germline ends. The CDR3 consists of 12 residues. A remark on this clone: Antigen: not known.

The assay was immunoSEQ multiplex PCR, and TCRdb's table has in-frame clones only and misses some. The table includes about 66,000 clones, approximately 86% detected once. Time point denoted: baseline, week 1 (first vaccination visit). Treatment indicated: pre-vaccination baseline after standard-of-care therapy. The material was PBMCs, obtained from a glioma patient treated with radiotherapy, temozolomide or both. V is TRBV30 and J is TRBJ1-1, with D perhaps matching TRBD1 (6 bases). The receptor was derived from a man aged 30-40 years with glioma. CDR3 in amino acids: CARRTANTEAFF. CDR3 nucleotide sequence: TGTGCCAGACGGACAGCGAACACTGAAGCTTTCTTT.